This T cell receptor (beta chain) was identified in a study of T-cell memory formation after mild COVID-19. General study findings and limits: From day 15 to 85, contracting clones were balanced between CD4 and CD8, whereas later expanders leaned toward CD4+.

CDR1 is SGHTA and CDR2 is FQGNSA in the germline V gene. This CDR3 has 16 residues. The V segment lost 4 bases and the J segment 2 bases; nucleotides outside the gene matches: 5. About this clonotype: Its antigen remains unidentified.

It was 5'RACE with constant-segment primers that produced the TCR alpha and TCR beta cDNA libraries, which carried sample barcodes and UMIs. TCRdb reprocessed the 5' RACE reads with MiXCR, giving one entry per CDR3 protein. The sample includes 200,000 or so distinct CDR3 sequences, over 9% of them seen just once. The sequence came from a man younger than 30 who had mild COVID-19 (a few samples of this study predate the infection). Cell type and time point are not known. The chain joins TRBV7-2 to TRBJ2-3; 11 bases align to TRBD2. Sequencing was carried out using PBMCs or a T cell subset sorted from them (not recorded which). The CDR3 reads CASSSLAGGNTDTQYF. The CDR3, as DNA: TGTGCCAGCAGCTCTCTAGCGGGGGGTAACACAGATACGCAGTATTTT. Together with reference TRBV7-2 and TRBJ2-3, the CDR3 gives the full variable domain: GAGVSQSPSNKVTEKGKDVELRCDPISGHTALYWYRQSLGQGLEFLIYFQGNSAPDKSGLPSDRFSAERTGGSVSTLTIQRTQQEDSAVYLCASSSLAGGNTDTQYFGPGTRLTVL.